A selection of T cell receptor beta chains follows, all from one sample in a study of blood T cell repertoires in COVID-19. Clones were read by immunoSEQ multiplex PCR, and TCRdb kept only the in-frame ones, dropping some. Of 70,000 to 100,000 clones in the sample, approximately 91% were seen once. Sequencing used peripheral blood. These receptors were obtained from a man aged 60 to 75 with acute or convalescent COVID-19. CDR3s include the opening cysteine and the closing phenylalanine or tryptophan. D genes are given only for firm matches. Clone size is given for some rows only: seen once, a few or many times, or a class if the clone is expanded.

size: .; V: TRBV6-6; J: TRBJ2-7; D: TRBD1; CDR3: CASRPHGTALTYEQYF; DNA: TGTGCCAGCAGACCTCACGGGACAGCACTCACCTACGAGCAGTACTTC
size: .; V: TRBV7-3; J: TRBJ1-1; D: TRBD1; CDR3: CASSSPDRVRNTEAFF; DNA: TGTGCCAGCAGCTCTCCGGACAGGGTCAGGAACACTGAAGCTTTCTTT
size: .; V: TRBV2; J: TRBJ2-1; D: .; CDR3: CASKRSPSTRSNEQFF; DNA: TGTGCCAGCAAACGGAGCCCTAGCACTAGGAGCAATGAGCAGTTCTTC
size: .; V: TRBV12-3/TRBV12-4; J: TRBJ2-7; D: TRBD1; CDR3: CASRNTGVDEQYF; DNA: TGTGCCAGCAGGAACACAGGGGTTGACGAGCAGTACTTC
size: .; V: TRBV7-8; J: TRBJ1-6; D: TRBD1; CDR3: CASSLVRQGADSPLHF; DNA: TGTGCCAGCAGCTTAGTTCGGCAGGGGGCTGATTCACCCCTCCACTTT
size: .; V: TRBV21-1; J: TRBJ1-1; D: .; CDR3: CASSKLHLVNTEAFF; DNA: TGTGCCAGCAGCAAATTACATCTTGTGAACACTGAAGCTTTCTTT
size: .; V: TRBV3-1/TRBV3-2; J: TRBJ2-1; D: TRBD2; CDR3: CASSLRSGISYNEQFF; DNA: TGTGCCAGCAGCCTCAGAAGCGGGATCTCCTACAATGAGCAGTTCTTC
size: .; V: TRBV5-1; J: TRBJ2-7; D: TRBD2; CDR3: CASSPRLAGGHSYEQYF; DNA: TGCGCCAGCAGCCCCCGACTAGCGGGAGGCCACTCCTACGAGCAGTACTTC
size: .; V: TRBV7-2; J: TRBJ2-5; D: .; CDR3: CASSAHTGETQYF; DNA: TGTGCCAGCAGCGCCCATACGGGGGAGACCCAGTACTTC
size: .; V: TRBV3-1/TRBV3-2; J: TRBJ2-7; D: TRBD1; CDR3: CASSGSGTGSYEQYF; DNA: TGTGCCAGCAGCGGTTCCGGGACAGGGTCGTACGAGCAGTACTTC
size: .; V: TRBV5-4; J: TRBJ1-1; D: .; CDR3: CASSLVQYTEAFF; DNA: TGTGCCAGCAGCTTGGTACAGTACACTGAAGCTTTCTTT
size: .; V: TRBV19; J: TRBJ2-1; D: TRBD2; CDR3: CASSYATSGSGREQFF; DNA: TGTGCCAGTAGTTACGCAACTAGCGGGAGCGGACGGGAGCAGTTCTTC
size: .; V: TRBV24-1; J: TRBJ2-5; D: .; CDR3: CATSDSGHIQETQYF; DNA: TGTGCCACCAGTGATTCCGGACATATCCAAGAGACCCAGTACTTC
size: .; V: TRBV4-1; J: TRBJ1-4; D: TRBD1; CDR3: CASSRLTGTGGGDNEKLFF; DNA: TGCGCCAGCAGCCGACTGACCGGGACAGGGGGAGGAGATAATGAAAAACTGTTTTTT
size: .; V: TRBV30; J: TRBJ2-3; D: TRBD2; CDR3: CAWSRLAGATDTQYF; DNA: TGTGCCTGGAGTCGGCTAGCGGGGGCCACAGATACGCAGTATTTT
size: .; V: TRBV19; J: TRBJ1-1; D: .; CDR3: CASSLDRTNTEAFF; DNA: TGTGCCAGTAGCCTCGACAGAACGAACACTGAAGCTTTCTTT
size: once; V: TRBV6-4; J: TRBJ1-5; D: .; CDR3: CASSDRGEDQPQHF; DNA: TGTGCCAGCAGTGACAGGGGTGAGGATCAGCCCCAGCATTTT
size: .; V: TRBV3-1/TRBV3-2; J: TRBJ2-4; D: .; CDR3: CASSQEAGWTKNIQYF; DNA: TGTGCCAGCAGCCAAGAGGCGGGGTGGACCAAAAACATTCAGTACTTC